The sequence of this T cell receptor beta chain was determined in a study of long-term antiretroviral therapy in people with HIV. Every one of the donors gave at least one pre-ART PBMC sample and at least two post-ART PBMC samples. Treated in the United States were all of the participants with HIV. Whole-study results and caveats: The repertoire was dominated at all time points by clones expanded before ART.

As for this clone: Its antigen is still unknown.

Survey-level immunoSEQ v3.0 assays were run. Some clones are missing from TCRdb's copy, which holds only in-frame ones; the method was immunoSEQ multiplex PCR. The profile shows 25,000 to 30,000 clones, roughly 80% of them singletons. Germline loops: CDR1 SQVTM, CDR2 ANQGSEA. The V gene lost 8 bases and the J gene lost 2 bases, with 12 bases spanning the gap. This CDR3 region has 12 residues. The chain recombines TRBV29-1 with TRBJ2-5; maybe TRBD1 (6 bases). This clonotype was obtained from a middle-aged man with HIV. Sequenced here: unsorted PBMCs, sampled 3 years after starting antiretroviral therapy. Written as DNA, the CDR3 is TGCAGCATCACAGGGTGGCAAGAGACCCAGTACTTC. Encoded protein: CSITGWQETQYF.